This T cell receptor beta chain originates from a study of shared clonotypes between healthy human individuals. Using immunoSEQ multiplex PCR, the repertoire was profiled, and TCRdb retains in-frame clones only, with some absent. Among about 2 million clones listed, around 95% were seen once. Deletions cut 6 bases from V and 2 bases from J, with 17 bases between. The CDR3 covers 16 residues. CDR1 is MGHRA, CDR2 YSYEKL, per germline. This rearrangement joins TRBV4-1 to TRBJ2-1; TRBD2 is a possible D gene (6 bases). The origin of this receptor is a man aged 18 to 30 in good health. Material: naive CD4+ T cells sorted from blood. This sample's subset: CD45RA+ positively selected. The CDR3, as DNA: TGCGCCAGCAGGCCGGTCGGCGGGGAGGCCTACAATGAGCAGTTCTTC. This sequence encodes CASRPVGGEAYNEQFF.